Below are 23 T cell receptor beta chains sequenced from a single sample in a study of blood T cell repertoires in COVID-19. Measured with immunoSEQ multiplex PCR; TCRdb has only the in-frame clones, and not every one. The sample holds roughly 250,000 clones; less than 90% are singletons and the top ten take approximately 12%. Sequencing was carried out using peripheral blood. These receptors were collected from a woman in her thirties with COVID-19, enrolled during active disease.

The chain combines TRBV4-1 with TRBJ2-1; 10 bases match TRBD2. The CDR3 has 15 amino acids. In germline, CDR1 is MGHRA, CDR2 YSYEKL. The J segment lost 3 bases and the V segment lost 7 bases, leaving 6 bases of the junction unmatched. The CDR3 nucleotides are TGCGCCAGCAACCACCTAGCGGGGGACTACAATGAGCAGTTCTTC. It yields the protein CASNHLAGDYNEQFF.

The genes are TRBV13 and TRBJ1-3; TRBD1 agrees at 8 bases. CDR3 length: 16 residues. J was trimmed by 2 bases and V by 3 bases; bases with no gene match: 6. CDR1 is PRHDT, CDR2 FYEKMQ, per germline (reference sequence). The CDR3 bases are TGTGCCAGCAGCTTTAGCAGGGGGCGGGCTGGAAACACCATATATTTT. As protein: CASSFSRGRAGNTIYF.

The V and J genes are TRBV28 and TRBJ2-7; D is perhaps TRBD1 (5 bases). Germline CDR1 and CDR2: MDHEN and SYDVKM. With 5 bases removed from V and 3 bases from J, the gap between germline ends came to 23 bases. There are 17 residues in the CDR3. CDR3 DNA: TGTGCCAGCAGTCCCTTGAAGGGGTTTGGAGAATACTACGAGCAGTACTTC. Amino acid sequence: CASSPLKGFGEYYEQYF.

This chain connects TRBV24-1 to TRBJ2-3; tentatively, D is TRBD1 (6 bases). The CDR3 has 15 residues. CDR1 is KGHDR and CDR2 is SFDVKD in the germline V gene. V was clipped by 6 bases and J by 2 bases, with 14 bases between them. The DNA for the CDR3 is TGTGCCACCAGTACAACCGTGGGGGCCACAGATACGCAGTATTTT. This codes for CATSTTVGATDTQYF.

This clone was seen only once. The chain has TRBV5-1 and TRBJ1-1; no definite D call. V was shortened by 4 bases and J by 1 base, with 11 bases between the two germline ends. This CDR3 is built from 14 residues. Germline assignment: CDR1 SGHRS and CDR2 YFSETQ. CDR3 sequence (DNA): TGCGCCAGCAGCGGAACAGTAAAGAACACTGAAGCTTTCTTT. This sequence encodes CASSGTVKNTEAFF.

The CDR3 reads CASSLIGNTEAFF. CDR3 coding DNA: TGTGCCAGCAGTCTAATCGGTAACACTGAAGCTTTCTTT. The genes are TRBV12-3 or TRBV12-4 and TRBJ1-1; D is unresolved. V was trimmed by 5 bases and J by 2 bases, leaving 9 bases between them. The CDR3 runs 13 residues.

The gene calls are TRBV27 and TRBJ1-6; D gene uncertain. V lost 2 bases and J 3 bases, leaving 8 bases between the germline ends. The CDR3 contains 15 residues. The germline V gene encodes CDR1 MNHEY and CDR2 SMNVEV (reference sequence). In DNA form, the CDR3 reads TGTGCCAGCAGTTTAAGAACAGACTATAATTCACCCCTCCACTTT. As protein: CASSLRTDYNSPLHF.

The DNA for the CDR3 is TGTGCCAGCAGCTTCATCCCGGGACTCCTTGCCGATGAGCAGTTCTTC. It encodes CASSFIPGLLADEQFF. The chain couples TRBV7-9 to TRBJ2-1; a possible D gene is TRBD2 (6 bases). Germline V gives CDR1 SEHNR, CDR2 FQNEAQ (reference sequence). Trimming cost V 3 bases and J 8 bases, with 20 bases left between them. The length of the CDR3 is 16 residues.

The V gene is TRBV18, the J gene TRBJ1-5; 7 nucleotides align to TRBD1. Per the germline V gene, CDR1 is KGHSH and CDR2 is LQKENI. The CDR3 is 16 residues long. V lost 8 bases and J lost 2; bases outside the gene matches: 12. CDR3 DNA: TGTGCCAGCGCACGACAGGGTTCGGCCGGCAATCAGCCCCAGCATTTT. It is translated as CASARQGSAGNQPQHF.

In this sample, this clone turned up once. This rearrangement joins TRBV30 to TRBJ2-7; 7 positions match TRBD1. V gave up 0 bases and J gave up 1 base; unmatched junction bases: 3. CDR3 size: 14 residues. Germline assignment: CDR1 GTSNPN and CDR2 SVGIG (reference sequence). This chain's CDR3 is CAWSVAGGSYEQYF. In DNA, the CDR3 is TGTGCCTGGAGTGTTGCAGGGGGATCCTACGAGCAGTACTTC.

This clone has just a few counts. The gene calls are TRBV27 and TRBJ2-3; maybe TRBD2 (6 bases). The V end was cut by 5 bases, the J end by 8 bases, with 11 bases between. The CDR3 has 12 amino acids. The germline V gene encodes CDR1 MNHEY and CDR2 SMNVEV (reference sequence). The CDR3 DNA is TGTGCCAGCAGTCCCCTCGGGGGTACGCAGTATTTT. Residues: CASSPLGGTQYF.

This chain connects TRBV6-5 to TRBJ1-1; 8 bases match TRBD1. V shed 5 bases and J 8 bases; nucleotides not matched to a gene: 7. The CDR3 covers 13 residues. From germline, CDR1 is MNHEY and CDR2 SVGAGI. The CDR3 sequence: CASSPPGGGEAFF. In DNA form, the CDR3 reads TGTGCCAGCAGTCCCCCAGGGGGCGGAGAAGCTTTCTTT.

V is TRBV18 and J is TRBJ2-7; 8 bases map to TRBD1. Trimming took 3 bases from V and 6 from J; bases not matched to a gene: 7. This CDR3 has 14 amino acids. Germline CDR1 is KGHSH and CDR2 is LQKENI. The CDR3 reads CASSPPRTGFEQYF. The CDR3 coding sequence is TGTGCCAGCTCACCCCCTCGGACAGGGTTCGAGCAGTACTTC.

The V gene is TRBV15, the J gene TRBJ1-4, with 7 bases aligning to TRBD1. V lost 5 bases and J lost 8; bases outside the gene matches: 5. This CDR3 is built from 13 residues. Germline CDR1 LNHNV, CDR2 YYDKDF (reference sequence). The CDR3 nucleotides read TGTGCCACCAGCGCAGGGGGAGGAGAAAAACTGTTTTTT. This encodes CATSAGGGEKLFF.

The rearrangement links TRBV19 to TRBJ2-1; D perhaps matches TRBD1 (6 bases). Germline V gene data show CDR1 as LNHDA and CDR2 as SQIVND (reference sequence). Trimming pared 8 bases from V and 0 bases from J, leaving 14 bases between. The CDR3 spans 15 residues. CDR3: CASVGTGYSYNEQFF. CDR3 sequence (DNA): TGTGCCAGTGTGGGTACAGGGTACTCCTACAATGAGCAGTTCTTC.

The chain uses TRBV6-6 and TRBJ2-1; D not certain. Trimming took off 6 bases at V and 1 base at J, with 10 bases between the two ends. The CDR3 covers 14 residues. The germline V gene has CDR1 MNHNY and CDR2 SVGAGI (reference sequence). In DNA form, the CDR3 reads TGTGCCAGCAGCCCCCCCGGGTCCTACAATGAGCAGTTCTTC. Its protein product is CASSPPGSYNEQFF.

This chain connects TRBV7-9 to TRBJ2-2; 8 bases fit TRBD2. V lost 5 bases and J lost 5; bases outside the gene matches: 13. The CDR3 length is 17 residues. Germline V lookup: CDR1 SEHNR, CDR2 FQNEAQ (reference sequence). DNA for the CDR3: TGTGCCAGCAGCCCGGGTAGATTAGCGGGGAATACCGGGGAGCTGTTTTTT. This codes for CASSPGRLAGNTGELFF.

This clone was counted a single time. The chain combines TRBV6-5 with TRBJ2-1; D is perhaps TRBD2 (5 bases). Deletions cut 1 base from V and 1 base from J, with 11 bases between. Germline CDR1 MNHEY, CDR2 SVGAGI. CDR3 length equals 16 residues. CDR3 DNA sequence: TGTGCCAGCAGTTACTTCCTCGGGGATTCCTACAATGAGCAGTTCTTC. Translation gives CASSYFLGDSYNEQFF.

The chain is built from TRBV6-5 and TRBJ2-7; 12 nucleotides match TRBD1. CDR1 MNHEY and CDR2 SVGAGI come from the germline V gene. The CDR3 contains 15 residues. Losses at the gene ends were 0 bases for V and 5 bases for J; bases not matched to a gene: 2. This CDR3 is CASSYSGTGGDEQYF. Written as DNA, the CDR3 is TGTGCCAGCAGTTACTCTGGGACAGGGGGCGACGAGCAGTACTTC.

The chain is built from TRBV10-2 and TRBJ1-2; 8 nucleotides agree with TRBD1. V shed 6 bases, J shed 0 bases, and the junction held 6 bases outside the gene matches. Germline CDR1 is WSHSY and CDR2 is SAAADI. The CDR3 length is 15 residues. The CDR3, as DNA: TGCGCCAGCAGAGCGGGACAGGTTCCTAACTATGGCTACACCTTC. As protein: CASRAGQVPNYGYTF.

V gene TRBV10-2 combines with J gene TRBJ1-5; D uncertain. V lost 4 bases and J 0 bases, leaving 7 bases between the germline ends. Germline CDR1 reads WSHSY; CDR2 reads SAAADI. This CDR3 is built from 14 residues. The CDR3 DNA reads TGCGCCAGCAGTGTCGGTGATAGCAATCAGCCCCAGCATTTT. Encoded protein: CASSVGDSNQPQHF.

V is TRBV5-1 and J is TRBJ2-4; no clear D gene. The CDR3 is made up of 16 amino acids. Trimming removed 1 base from V and 4 bases from J, with 15 bases in between. Germline CDR1 and CDR2: SGHRS and YFSETQ. This CDR3 reads CASSLNAQIYKNIQYF. CDR3 sequence (DNA): TGCGCCAGCAGCTTGAACGCACAGATCTATAAAAACATTCAGTACTTC.

This chain joins TRBV5-5 and TRBJ2-1; 8 nucleotides line up with TRBD2. Trimming took 4 bases from V and 6 from J; bases not matched to a gene: 6. Per germline, CDR1 SGHKS and CDR2 YYEKEE (reference sequence). This CDR3 is 14 amino acids long. CDR3 in DNA: TGTGCCAGCAGCACCCAACTAGCGGCCAATGAGCAGTTCTTC. Translated: CASSTQLAANEQFF.